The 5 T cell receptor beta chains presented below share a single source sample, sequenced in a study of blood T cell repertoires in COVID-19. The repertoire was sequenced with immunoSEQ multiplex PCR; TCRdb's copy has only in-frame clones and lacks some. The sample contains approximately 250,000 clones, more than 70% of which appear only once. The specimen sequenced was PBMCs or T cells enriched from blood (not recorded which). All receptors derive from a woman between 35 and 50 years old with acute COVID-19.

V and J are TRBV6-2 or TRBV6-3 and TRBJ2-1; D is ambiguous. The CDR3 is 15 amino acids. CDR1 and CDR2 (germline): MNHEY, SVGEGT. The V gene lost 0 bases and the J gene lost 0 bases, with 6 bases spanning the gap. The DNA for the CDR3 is TGTGCCAGCAGTTACTCTACGAGCTCCTACAATGAGCAGTTCTTC. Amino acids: CASSYSTSSYNEQFF.

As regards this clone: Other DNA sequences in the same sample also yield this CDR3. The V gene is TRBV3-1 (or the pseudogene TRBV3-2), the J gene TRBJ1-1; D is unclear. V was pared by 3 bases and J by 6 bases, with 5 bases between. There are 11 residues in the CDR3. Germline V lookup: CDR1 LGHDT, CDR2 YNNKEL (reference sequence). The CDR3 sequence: CASSHSAEAFF. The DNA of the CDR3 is TGTGCCAGCAGCCACAGCGCTGAAGCTTTCTTT.

This CDR3 reads CAWSVLGNRYGYTF. The CDR3 nucleotides read TGTGCCTGGAGTGTACTCGGGAACCGCTATGGCTACACCTTC. The V call is TRBV30, the J call TRBJ1-2; the D is unclear. The CDR3 has 14 residues. Germline loops: CDR1 GTSNPN, CDR2 SVGIG (reference sequence). Trimming removed 0 bases at V and 4 bases at J, with 12 bases between. Based on the CDR3 plus reference TRBV30 and TRBJ1-2, the full variable domain is SQTIHQWPATLVQPVGSPLSLECTVEGTSNPNLYWYRQAAGRGLQLLFYSVGIGQISSEVPQNLSASRPQDRQFILSSKKLLLSDSGFYLCAWSVLGNRYGYTFGSGTRLTVV.

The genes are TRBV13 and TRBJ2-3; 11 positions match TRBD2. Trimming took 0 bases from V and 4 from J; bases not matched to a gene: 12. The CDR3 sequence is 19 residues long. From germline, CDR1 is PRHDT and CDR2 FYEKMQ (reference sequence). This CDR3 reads CASSLGLAGALSSPDTQYF. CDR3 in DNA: TGTGCCAGCAGCTTAGGACTAGCGGGAGCCCTAAGTTCCCCAGATACGCAGTATTTT.

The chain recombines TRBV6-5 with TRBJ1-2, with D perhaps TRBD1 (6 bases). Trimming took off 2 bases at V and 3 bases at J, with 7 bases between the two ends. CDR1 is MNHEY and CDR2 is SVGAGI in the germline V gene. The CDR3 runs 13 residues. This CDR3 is CASSYHRDYGYTF. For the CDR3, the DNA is TGTGCCAGCAGTTACCACAGGGACTATGGCTACACCTTC.